Each of the 32 T cell receptor beta chains below was sequenced from the same sample in a study of a mutant IDH1 vaccine in newly diagnosed glioma (dated by TCRdb to 2020 to 2022). No antigen has been assigned to these receptors. The library came from the immunoSEQ multiplex PCR assay. The clones in this table, taken by TCRdb from immuneACCESS, are in-frame only. Not every clone is retained; where verified, under half of the shortfall comes from an unresolved V gene, and the cause of the rest is unknown. The sample includes about 84,000 clones, with 75% to 90% observed a single time. The top ten clonotypes cover approximately 5.6% of the sample. The sample's time point label, in plain terms: week 47, end of study. Each vaccine dose was 300 ug of a 20-mer mutant IDH1 peptide in Montanide, given subcutaneously with topical imiquimod. Specimen: PBMCs, collected from a glioma patient whose treatment included an IDH1 peptide vaccine. The source of these receptors is a man between 40 and 49 years old with glioma.

This clone has a single count. This sequence joins TRBV7-2 and TRBJ1-1; tentative D call: TRBD1 (5 bases). Germline CDR1 and CDR2: SGHTA and FQGNSA. This CDR3 spans 16 amino acids. V gave up 3 bases and J gave up 4 bases, with 18 bases separating them. DNA for the CDR3: TGTGCCAGCAGCTTCGCAATCAGGGTAGGAGTCACTGAAGCTTTCTTT. Translation: CASSFAIRVGVTEAFF.

This chain connects TRBV10-3 to TRBJ2-1; possible D gene TRBD1, 6 bases. Germline loops: CDR1 ENHRY, CDR2 SYGVKD. The CDR3 has 14 residues. V was trimmed by 10 bases and J by 8 bases, leaving 21 bases between them. CDR3 nucleotides: TGTGCCACCTCATATACAGGGAACATGGATGAGCAGTTCTTC. Translated: CATSYTGNMDEQFF.

The chain joins TRBV10-3 to TRBJ1-2, with TRBD1 as a possible D gene (5 bases). The CDR3 spans 15 residues. Trimming took off 6 bases at V and 7 bases at J, with 21 bases between the two ends. Germline loops: CDR1 ENHRY, CDR2 SYGVKD. The CDR3 reads CAIRTLNGAGGGYTF. CDR3 bases: TGTGCCATCAGAACACTGAACGGGGCCGGGGGTGGCTACACCTTC.

The chain carries TRBV6-1 and TRBJ2-5; D possibly corresponds to TRBD1 (6 bases). The length of the CDR3 is 17 residues. V was clipped by 2 bases and J by 5 bases, with 21 bases between them. Germline values: CDR1 MNHNS, CDR2 SASEGT. The CDR3 reads CASSETRGSSNRETQYF. For the CDR3, the DNA is TGTGCCAGCAGTGAAACGAGGGGGTCTTCCAACAGGGAGACCCAGTACTTC.

This clone has just a few counts. The CDR3 coding sequence is TGTGCCAGCAGCTTAAGCGGGGAGGAACACGATACGCAGTATTTT. Its translation: CASSLSGEEHDTQYF. This chain uses TRBV7-9 with TRBJ2-3, with TRBD2 matching 7 bases. J lost 6 bases, V lost 2 bases, and 8 bases had no gene match. This CDR3 spans 15 amino acids. Germline V gene sequence: CDR1 SEHNR, CDR2 FQNEAQ (reference sequence).

The rearrangement uses TRBV7-6 and TRBJ2-5; 11 bases line up with TRBD2. V shed 5 bases and J 0 bases; nucleotides not matched to a gene: 8. The V gene's germline CDR1 is SGHVS and CDR2 FNYEAQ. The CDR3 has 17 residues. The CDR3 is CASSPASGGTYQETQYF. As DNA, the CDR3 is TGTGCCAGCAGCCCCGCTAGCGGGGGGACGTACCAAGAGACCCAGTACTTC.

The chain is built from TRBV4-2 and TRBJ2-1; no reliable D call. The V gene lost 1 base and the J gene lost 4 bases, with 8 bases spanning the gap. The CDR3 runs 14 residues. From germline, CDR1 is LGHNA and CDR2 YNFKEQ. The CDR3: CASSQAGLYNEQFF. The DNA for the CDR3 is TGTGCCAGCAGCCAAGCGGGCCTATACAATGAGCAGTTCTTC.

V and J are TRBV19 and TRBJ1-5; 11 positions agree with TRBD1. V dropped 0 bases and J dropped 6; count of bases not matched to a gene: 1. The germline V gene has CDR1 LNHDA and CDR2 SQIVND (reference sequence). CDR3 length: 15 residues. CDR3 region: CASSIEGTGGQPQHF. CDR3 DNA: TGTGCCAGTAGTATAGAGGGGACAGGGGGTCAGCCCCAGCATTTT.

This clone was seen only a few times. The genes are TRBV25-1 and TRBJ1-3; D gene ambiguous. Germline V gene lookup returns CDR1 MGHDK and CDR2 SYGVNS. V was clipped by 1 base and J by 2 bases, with 9 bases between them. The CDR3 has 15 residues. CDR3 amino acids: CASSESVSPGNTIYF. The CDR3 DNA is TGTGCCAGCAGTGAATCTGTCAGCCCTGGAAACACCATATATTTT.

This clone was seen more than once but under ten times. The CDR3 here is CASSQDGQGPGPQHF. Here the CDR3 DNA reads TGTGCCAGCAGCCAAGACGGACAGGGGCCGGGGCCCCAGCATTTT. The V gene is TRBV4-2, the J gene TRBJ1-5, with 9 bases that match TRBD1. The V and J ends lost 0 bases and 9 bases, in that order; junction bases with no gene match: 6. Germline V gives CDR1 LGHNA, CDR2 YNFKEQ. This CDR3 spans 15 amino acids.

This clone was observed a single time. The chain has TRBV5-1 and TRBJ2-1, with D uncertain. Germline lookup yields CDR1 SGHRS and CDR2 YFSETQ. Trimming shortened V by 4 bases and J by 5 bases, and 19 bases separated the two germline ends. The CDR3 is 16 amino acids. CDR3 nucleotides: TGCGCCAGCAGCGCCGGGTCCAGGTCGACGAACAATGAGCAGTTCTTC. Protein sequence: CASSAGSRSTNNEQFF.

In this sample, this clone turned up once. The chain links TRBV28 to TRBJ2-7; a weak D match, TRBD2 (7 bases). The V end lost 7 bases, the J end lost 5 bases, and 30 bases lay between the germline ends. Germline loops: CDR1 MDHEN, CDR2 SYDVKM. The CDR3 has 18 residues. The CDR3 DNA reads TGTGCCAGCAACGGGGGGCGCGTAACCGCGGGAGTAGAAAACGAGCAGTACTTC. Translating gives CASNGGRVTAGVENEQYF.

This clone was observed a few times. The rearrangement links TRBV13 to TRBJ1-5; possibly TRBD1 for D (6 bases). The ends were cut back, 5 bases at V and 4 bases at J, with 12 bases in the middle. The CDR3 covers 14 residues. Germline CDR1 reads PRHDT; CDR2 reads FYEKMQ (reference sequence). CDR3 sequence (DNA): TGTGCCAGCAGCGTCAACAGGGAGAATCAGCCCCAGCATTTT. It translates to CASSVNRENQPQHF. Full variable domain (rest looked up from reference TRBV13 and TRBJ1-5): AAGVIQSPRHLIKEKRETATLKCYPIPRHDTVYWYQQGPGQDPQFLISFYEKMQSDKGSIPDRFSAQQFSDYHSELNMSSLELGDSALYFCASSVNRENQPQHFGDGTRLSIL.

The rearrangement joins TRBV5-1 to TRBJ2-7, with D hard to call. The CDR3 sequence is 16 residues long. CDR1 is SGHRS and CDR2 is YFSETQ in the germline V gene. Trimming removed 1 base at V and 4 bases at J, with 18 bases between. The CDR3 DNA reads TGCGCCAGCAGCTTGTCCCCGGGCGTGGGGTTTTACGAGCAGTACTTC. It translates to CASSLSPGVGFYEQYF.

As regards this clone: One end of the junction varies from germline; a read error may be responsible. The rearrangement joins TRBV7-7 to TRBJ1-1; D is possibly TRBD1 (6 bases). Looked up from germline, CDR1 is SSHAT and CDR2 is FNYEAQ (reference sequence). The CDR3 has 13 amino acids. CDR3 nucleotides: TGTGCTAGCAGCAGACAGGAGAACACTGAAGCTTTCTTT. This codes for CASSRQENTEAFF.

This chain uses TRBV10-3 with TRBJ1-2; 9 bases agree with TRBD1. Germline V gene lookup returns CDR1 ENHRY and CDR2 SYGVKD. The CDR3 has 15 residues. After removal of 8 bases from V and 5 bases from J, the junction contained 12 bases not matched to a gene. CDR3 coding DNA: TGTGCCATCGGGGAGGACAGGGGCCCGACATATGGCTACACCTTC. This codes for CAIGEDRGPTYGYTF.

J is TRBJ2-5 and V is TRBV7-2; the D gene is possibly TRBD2 (6 bases). There are 16 residues in the CDR3. CDR1 and CDR2 (germline): SGHTA, FQGNSA. V lost 5 bases to trimming and J lost 5 bases, with 21 bases between them. DNA of the CDR3: TGTGCCAGCAGCGGTACGGGCAGGGCTCGGGGGGAGACCCAGTACTTC. Translated: CASSGTGRARGETQYF.

The genes are TRBV5-4 and TRBJ2-1; 7 bases agree with TRBD1. Germline values: CDR1 SGHNT, CDR2 YYREEE (reference sequence). V lost 3 bases to trimming and J lost 9 bases; unmatched junction nucleotides: 9. This CDR3 is built from 14 residues. In DNA form, the CDR3 reads TGTGCCAGCAGCTCGCAGGGACAGTTAAGTGAGCAGTTCTTC. Its protein product is CASSSQGQLSEQFF. Together with reference TRBV5-4 and TRBJ2-1, the CDR3 gives the full variable domain: ETGVTQSPTHLIKTRGQQVTLRCSSQSGHNTVSWYQQALGQGPQFIFQYYREEENGRGNFPPRFSGLQFPNYSSELNVNALELDDSALYLCASSSQGQLSEQFFGPGTRLTVL.

The table lists this clone with many counts. V is TRBV27 and J is TRBJ1-5; D is ambiguous. CDR3 length equals 15 residues. Germline V lookup: CDR1 MNHEY, CDR2 SMNVEV (reference sequence). The V end lost 6 bases, the J end lost 3 bases, and 15 bases lay between the germline ends. The CDR3 reads CASSPITEYNQPQHF. For the CDR3, the DNA is TGTGCCAGCAGCCCCATAACAGAATACAATCAGCCCCAGCATTTT.

The genes are TRBV30 and TRBJ2-3; 9 nucleotides match TRBD2. The CDR3 has 17 amino acids. The germline gives CDR1 GTSNPN, CDR2 SVGIG (reference sequence). J was trimmed by 8 bases and V by 0 bases; bases with no gene match: 15. The CDR3 reads CAWSVETASGIWVTQYF. In nucleotides, the CDR3 is TGTGCCTGGAGTGTAGAGACGGCTAGCGGGATTTGGGTTACGCAGTATTTT.

V and J are TRBV14 and TRBJ2-7, with TRBD1 matching 8 bases. V trimming: 4 bases; J trimming: 11 bases; junction bases outside the gene matches: 16. The CDR3 is made up of 15 amino acids. CDR1 is SGHDN, CDR2 FVKESK, per germline. The CDR3 DNA reads as TGTGCCAGCAGCCCCTGGACAGGGATCCTAAGGTTGGAGTACTTC. Translated, it gives CASSPWTGILRLEYF.

In this sample, this clone turned up a few times. The rearrangement uses TRBV30 and TRBJ1-1, with TRBD1 as a possible D gene (6 bases). Germline V lookup: CDR1 GTSNPN, CDR2 SVGIG (reference sequence). This CDR3 comprises 12 residues. With 4 bases removed from V and 4 bases from J, the gap between germline ends came to 10 bases. The CDR3 here is CAWNGQFTEAFF. The CDR3 region has the DNA TGTGCCTGGAATGGACAGTTCACTGAAGCTTTCTTT.

This clone was seen more than once but under ten times. CDR3 coding DNA: TGTGCCTGGAGTGAAAACCTGAACACTGAAGCTTTCTTT. Amino acids: CAWSENLNTEAFF. This chain links TRBV30 with TRBJ1-1; the D is unclear. The germline CDR1 and CDR2 sequences are GTSNPN and SVGIG (reference sequence). V was cut by 1 base and J by 0 bases, with 6 bases left in between. This CDR3 has 13 residues.

The genes are TRBV7-8 and TRBJ2-7, with D perhaps being TRBD1 or TRBD2 (5 bases each). V was trimmed by 5 bases and J by 2 bases, leaving 10 bases between them. Germline values: CDR1 SGHVS, CDR2 FQNEAQ. The CDR3 runs to 13 residues. The CDR3 is CASSKGRTYEQYF. As DNA, the CDR3 is TGTGCCAGCAGCAAGGGACGGACCTACGAGCAGTACTTC.

A few counts support this clone. This rearrangement joins TRBV2 to TRBJ1-5, with 7 nucleotides matching TRBD1. In germline, CDR1 is SNHLY, CDR2 FYNNEI. The ends lost 3 bases at V and 8 bases at J; junction bases unmatched: 7. The CDR3 loop spans 14 amino acids. The DNA of the CDR3 is TGTGCCAGCAGTGACGTTTCAGGGGGTGAGCCCCAGCATTTT. Protein sequence: CASSDVSGGEPQHF. The full variable domain, in which reference TRBV2 and TRBJ1-5 provide the parts outside the CDR3, is EPEVTQTPSHQVTQMGQEVILRCVPISNHLYFYWYRQILGQKVEFLVSFYNNEISEKSEIFDDQFSVERPDGSNFTLKIRSTKLEDSAMYFCASSDVSGGEPQHFGDGTRLSIL.

The V and J genes are TRBV18 and TRBJ2-2, with D unclear. Trimming cost V 0 bases and J 6 bases, with 17 bases left between them. Germline V CDR1 and CDR2: KGHSH, LQKENI. This CDR3 comprises 17 residues. The CDR3 is CASSPPIPPGSPGELFF. The CDR3 DNA reads TGTGCCAGCTCACCACCGATACCTCCGGGTTCCCCCGGGGAGCTGTTTTTT.

This chain uses TRBV19 with TRBJ2-5; 9 bases fit TRBD2. Trimming removed 5 bases from V and 4 bases from J; junction bases left unmatched: 11. The CDR3 runs 16 residues. Germline V gene data show CDR1 as LNHDA and CDR2 as SQIVND (reference sequence). In DNA, the CDR3 is TGTGCCAGTAGTCCCTCAGCGGGGGGCCCTTTAGAGACCCAGTACTTC. It translates to CASSPSAGGPLETQYF.

CDR3 in amino acids: CASSPRHGSNTEAFF. CDR3 nucleotides: TGTGCCAGCAGCCCACGACACGGGAGTAACACTGAAGCTTTCTTT. The chain employs TRBV9 and TRBJ1-1; D is undetermined. The germline V gene encodes CDR1 SGDLS and CDR2 YYNGEE. CDR3 length equals 15 residues. Deletions cut 4 bases from V and 2 bases from J, with 15 bases between.

Sample share makes this clone medium-sized. This sample also contains other DNA sequences that code for the same CDR3. The chain employs TRBV6-5 and TRBJ1-2; 10 positions agree with TRBD1. Germline CDR1 reads MNHEY; CDR2 reads SVGAGI. V lost 2 bases, J lost 4 bases, and 7 bases stayed unmatched. There are 16 residues in the CDR3. In DNA, the CDR3 is TGTGCCAGCAGTTACACCAGGACAGGGGGGAGCTATGGCTACACCTTC. It is translated as CASSYTRTGGSYGYTF.

The rearrangement links TRBV11-3 to TRBJ2-1, with a weak D call TRBD2 (6 bases). CDR1 is SGHNT and CDR2 is YENEEA in the germline V gene. This CDR3 spans 14 amino acids. Trimming pared 3 bases from V and 4 bases from J, leaving 10 bases between. CDR3 residues: CASSLGGRYNEQFF. In DNA, the CDR3 is TGTGCCAGCAGCTTGGGGGGTAGGTACAATGAGCAGTTCTTC.

The genes are TRBV14 and TRBJ2-1; D gene unclear. CDR3 size: 15 residues. The germline CDR1 and CDR2 sequences are SGHDN and FVKESK. V was trimmed by 3 bases and J by 6 bases, leaving 15 bases between them. The DNA for the CDR3 is TGTGCCAGCAGCCATTCCCTAGTGCGGCCCAATGAGCAGTTCTTC. It encodes CASSHSLVRPNEQFF.

The genes are TRBV5-1 and TRBJ2-5; 9 nucleotides align to TRBD1. Per germline, CDR1 SGHRS and CDR2 YFSETQ. The V segment lost 0 bases and the J segment 4 bases; nucleotides outside the gene matches: 7. The CDR3 loop spans 16 amino acids. CDR3 amino acids: CASSLALTGGGETQYF. CDR3 bases: TGCGCCAGCAGCTTGGCCCTTACAGGGGGCGGAGAGACCCAGTACTTC.